Included here is one T cell receptor beta chain sequence, with context. What it binds is not known. The V gene lost 0 bases and the J gene lost 7 bases, with 10 bases spanning the gap. This CDR3 has 13 residues. CDR1 is LNHNV, CDR2 YYDKDF, per germline (reference sequence). These data originate in a study of T cell responses to AZD1222 COVID-19 vaccine. General study points: Dominant CD4 TCR responses targeted spike regions 160-218 and 743-854. Seropositivity was recorded at baseline in only 6 or 7 AZD1222 recipients. Nearly half of unique spike-specific TCRs reportedly avoided B.1.351 and B.1.1.7 mutated regions.

TCRdb's table, derived via immunoSEQ multiplex PCR, lists solely in-frame clones and lacks some. The table lists approximately 130,000 clones, approximately 93% of them singletons. The chain employs TRBV15 and TRBJ2-7; D not resolved. Source: peripheral blood, taken on day 0 of AZD1222 vaccination. The source of this sequence is an adult in good health. The CDR3 loop is CATSRDFKREQYF. CDR3 nucleotide sequence: TGTGCCACCAGCAGAGATTTCAAGAGGGAGCAGTACTTC. Full variable domain (rest looked up from reference TRBV15 and TRBJ2-7): DAMVIQNPRYQVTQFGKPVTLSCSQTLNHNVMYWYQQKSSQAPKLLFHYYDKDFNNEADTPDNFQSRRPNTSFCFLDIRSPGLGDTAMYLCATSRDFKREQYFGPGTRLTVT.